This TCR beta chain was profiled in a study of shared clonotypes between healthy human individuals. General study points: Of the naive CD4 clonotypes, around 5.2% were shared across several donors.

In germline, CDR1 is SNHLY, CDR2 FYNNEI. This CDR3 comprises 11 residues. The germline V and J ends were trimmed by 10 bases and 4 bases, with 8 bases remaining between them. Data came from immunoSEQ multiplex PCR; TCRdb stores just in-frame clones and leaves some out. This sample has some 2,000,000 clones, with roughly 95% found just once. A remark on this clone: Its target is unknown.

The sequenced sample consisted of naive CD4+ T cells sorted from blood. Described subset: CD45RA+ positively selected. The chain joins TRBV2 to TRBJ2-1; tentatively, D is TRBD1 (5 bases). The TCR was taken from a man aged 18 to 29 in good health. The CDR3 region is CATGIYNEQFF. CDR3 bases: TGTGCCACAGGGATTTACAATGAGCAGTTCTTC.